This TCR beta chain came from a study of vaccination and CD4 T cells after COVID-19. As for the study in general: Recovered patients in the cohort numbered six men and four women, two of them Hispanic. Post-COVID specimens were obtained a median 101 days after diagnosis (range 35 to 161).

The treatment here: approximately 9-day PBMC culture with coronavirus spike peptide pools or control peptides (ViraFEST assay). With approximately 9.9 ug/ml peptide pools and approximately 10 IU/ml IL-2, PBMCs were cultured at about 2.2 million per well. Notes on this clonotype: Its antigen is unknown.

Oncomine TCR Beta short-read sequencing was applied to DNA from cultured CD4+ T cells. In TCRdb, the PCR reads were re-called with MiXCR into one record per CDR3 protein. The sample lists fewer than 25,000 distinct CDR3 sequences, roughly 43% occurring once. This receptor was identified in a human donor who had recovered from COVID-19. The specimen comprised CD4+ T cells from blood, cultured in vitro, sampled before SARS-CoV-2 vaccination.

The DNA for the CDR3 is TGTGCCAGCACCGGACTAGAGGGCACAGATACGCAGTATTTT. Its translation is CASTGLEGTDTQYF. This chain joins TRBV2 and TRBJ2-3; TRBD2 matches at 7 bases. CDR1 SNHLY and CDR2 FYNNEI come from the germline V gene. The CDR3 runs to 14 residues. V lost 7 bases to trimming and J lost 1 base; unmatched junction nucleotides: 5.